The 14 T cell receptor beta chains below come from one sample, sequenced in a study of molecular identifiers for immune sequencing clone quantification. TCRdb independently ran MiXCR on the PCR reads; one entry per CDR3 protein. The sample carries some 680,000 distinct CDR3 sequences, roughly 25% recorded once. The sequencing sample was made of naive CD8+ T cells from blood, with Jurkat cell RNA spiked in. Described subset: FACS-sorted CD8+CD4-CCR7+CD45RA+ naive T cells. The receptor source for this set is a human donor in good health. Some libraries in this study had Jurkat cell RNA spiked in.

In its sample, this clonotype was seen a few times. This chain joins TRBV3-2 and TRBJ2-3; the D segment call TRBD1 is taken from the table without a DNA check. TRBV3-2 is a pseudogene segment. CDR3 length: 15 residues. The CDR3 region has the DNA TGTGCCAGCAGCCAAGTGGGACTGTCCAAGGATACGCAGTATTTT. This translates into CASSQVGLSKDTQYF.

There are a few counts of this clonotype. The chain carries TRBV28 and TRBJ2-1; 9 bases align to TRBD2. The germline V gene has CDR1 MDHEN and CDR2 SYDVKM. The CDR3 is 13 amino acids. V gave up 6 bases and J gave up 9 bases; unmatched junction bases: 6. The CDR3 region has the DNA TGTGCCAGCAGCGGTAGCGGGAGTGTTGAGCAGTTCTTC. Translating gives CASSGSGSVEQFF.

DNA of the CDR3: TGTGCCAGTAATGGACAGGGCCACCAAGAGACCCAGTACTTC. It codes for CASNGQGHQETQYF. The chain joins TRBV19 to TRBJ2-5; 8 bases are a match to TRBD1. From germline, CDR1 is LNHDA and CDR2 SQIVND (reference sequence). With 7 bases clipped from V and 0 bases from J, the junction kept 4 bases outside the gene matches. The CDR3 extends over 14 amino acids.

The CDR3 DNA follows: TGTGCCTGGAGTGAAGGGACTAGCGGGATTAGTTCCTACAATGAGCAGTTCTTC. Protein: CAWSEGTSGISSYNEQFF. V is TRBV30 and J is TRBJ2-1, with 13 bases fitting TRBD2. The CDR3 extends over 18 amino acids. The V segment lost 1 base and the J segment 1 base; nucleotides outside the gene matches: 7. From germline, CDR1 is GTSNPN and CDR2 SVGIG (reference sequence).

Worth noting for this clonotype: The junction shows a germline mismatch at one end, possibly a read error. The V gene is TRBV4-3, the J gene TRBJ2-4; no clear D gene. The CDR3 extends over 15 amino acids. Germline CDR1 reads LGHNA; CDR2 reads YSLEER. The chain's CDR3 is CASSQDAAAGNIQHF. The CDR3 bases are TGCGCCAGCAGCCAAGATGCCGCTGCTGGGAACATTCAGCACTTC.

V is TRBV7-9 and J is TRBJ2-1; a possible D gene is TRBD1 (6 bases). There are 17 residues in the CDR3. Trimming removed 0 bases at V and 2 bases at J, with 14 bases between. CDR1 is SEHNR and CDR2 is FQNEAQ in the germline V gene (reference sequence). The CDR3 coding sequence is TGTGCCAGCAGCTTAGCTGGCGGGCAGGGGACCTACAATGAGCAGTTCTTC. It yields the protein CASSLAGGQGTYNEQFF.

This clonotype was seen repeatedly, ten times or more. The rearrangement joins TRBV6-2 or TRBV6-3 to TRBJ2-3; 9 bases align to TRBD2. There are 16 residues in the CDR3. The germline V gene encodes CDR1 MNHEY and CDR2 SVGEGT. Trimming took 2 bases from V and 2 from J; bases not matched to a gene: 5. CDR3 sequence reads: CASSYGGGGLTDTQYF. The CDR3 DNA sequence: TGTGCCAGCAGTTACGGCGGGGGGGGCCTCACAGATACGCAGTATTTT.

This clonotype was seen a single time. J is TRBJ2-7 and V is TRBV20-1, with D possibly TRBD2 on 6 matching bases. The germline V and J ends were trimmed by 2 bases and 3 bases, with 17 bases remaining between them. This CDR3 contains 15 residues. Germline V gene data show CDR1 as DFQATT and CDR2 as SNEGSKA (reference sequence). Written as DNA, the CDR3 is TGCAGTGCTAGATCGAGGGACTGGAGCAACTACGAGCAGTACTTC. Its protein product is CSARSRDWSNYEQYF.

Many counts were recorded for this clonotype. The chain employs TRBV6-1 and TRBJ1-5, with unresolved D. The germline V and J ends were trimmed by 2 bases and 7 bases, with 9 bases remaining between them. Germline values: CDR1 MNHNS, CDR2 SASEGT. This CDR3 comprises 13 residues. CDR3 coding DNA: TGTGCCAGCAGTGAAAGATCGTTACAGCCCCAGCATTTT. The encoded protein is CASSERSLQPQHF.

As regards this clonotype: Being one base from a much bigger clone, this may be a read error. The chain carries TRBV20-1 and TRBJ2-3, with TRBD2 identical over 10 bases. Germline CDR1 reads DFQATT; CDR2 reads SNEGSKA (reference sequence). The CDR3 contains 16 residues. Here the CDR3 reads CGARDLAGDPADTQYF. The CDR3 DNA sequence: TGCGGTGCTAGAGATCTAGCGGGAGACCCCGCAGATACGCAGTATTTT.

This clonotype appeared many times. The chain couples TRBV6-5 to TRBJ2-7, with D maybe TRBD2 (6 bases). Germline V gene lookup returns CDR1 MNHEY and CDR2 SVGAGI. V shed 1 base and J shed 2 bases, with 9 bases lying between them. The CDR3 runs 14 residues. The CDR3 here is CASSYFGGAYEQYF. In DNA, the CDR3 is TGTGCCAGCAGTTACTTCGGGGGAGCCTACGAGCAGTACTTC.

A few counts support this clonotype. The chain's CDR3 is CASSQEKQVTYEQYF. As DNA, the CDR3 is TGCGCCAGCAGCCAAGAGAAACAGGTGACCTACGAGCAGTACTTC. The rearrangement joins TRBV4-3 to TRBJ2-7, with D possibly matching TRBD1 (5 bases). From germline, CDR1 is LGHNA and CDR2 YSLEER. V gave up 0 bases and J gave up 2 bases, with 11 bases separating them. CDR3 length: 15 amino acids.

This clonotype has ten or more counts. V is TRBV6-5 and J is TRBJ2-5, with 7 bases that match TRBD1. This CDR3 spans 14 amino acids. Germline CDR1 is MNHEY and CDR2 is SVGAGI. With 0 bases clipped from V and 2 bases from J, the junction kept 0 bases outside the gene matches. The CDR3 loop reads CASSYSDRQETQYF. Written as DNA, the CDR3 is TGTGCCAGCAGTTACTCGGACAGGCAAGAGACCCAGTACTTC.

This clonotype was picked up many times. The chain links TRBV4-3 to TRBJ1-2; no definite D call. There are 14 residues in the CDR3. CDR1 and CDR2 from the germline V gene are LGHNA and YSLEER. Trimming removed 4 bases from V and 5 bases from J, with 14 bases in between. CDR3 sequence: CASSPAGSVYGYTF. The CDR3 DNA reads TGCGCCAGCAGCCCCGCGGGGTCGGTATATGGCTACACCTTC.